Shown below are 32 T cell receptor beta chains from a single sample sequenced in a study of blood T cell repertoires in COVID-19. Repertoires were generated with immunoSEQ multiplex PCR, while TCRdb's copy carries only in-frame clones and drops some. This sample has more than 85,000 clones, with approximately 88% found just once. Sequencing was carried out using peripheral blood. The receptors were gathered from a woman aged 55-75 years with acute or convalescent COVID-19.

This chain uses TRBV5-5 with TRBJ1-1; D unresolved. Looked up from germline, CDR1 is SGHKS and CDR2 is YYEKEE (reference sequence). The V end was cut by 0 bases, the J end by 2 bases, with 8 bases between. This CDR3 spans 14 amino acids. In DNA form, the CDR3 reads TGTGCCAGCAGCTTGGGGGCAGCAAACACTGAAGCTTTCTTT. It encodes CASSLGAANTEAFF.

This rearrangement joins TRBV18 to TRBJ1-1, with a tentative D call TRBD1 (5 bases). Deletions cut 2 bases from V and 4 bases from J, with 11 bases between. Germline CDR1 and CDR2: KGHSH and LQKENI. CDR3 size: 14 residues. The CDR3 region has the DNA TGTGCCAGCTCACCAGAAGTTCAGGGCACTGAAGCTTTCTTT. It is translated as CASSPEVQGTEAFF.

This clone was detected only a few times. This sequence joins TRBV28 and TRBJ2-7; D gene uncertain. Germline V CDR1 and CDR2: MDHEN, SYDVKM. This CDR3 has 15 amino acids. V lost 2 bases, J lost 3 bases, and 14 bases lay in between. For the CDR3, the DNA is TGTGCCAGCAGTTTAGTGGCAGGTCTAAACTACGAGCAGTACTTC. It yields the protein CASSLVAGLNYEQYF.

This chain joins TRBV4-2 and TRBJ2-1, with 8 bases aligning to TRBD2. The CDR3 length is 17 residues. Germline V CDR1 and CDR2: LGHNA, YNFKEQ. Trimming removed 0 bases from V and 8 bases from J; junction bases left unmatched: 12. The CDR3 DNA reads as TGTGCCAGCAGCCAAGAACATTTAGGAAGAGCGGGGGATGAGCAGTTCTTC. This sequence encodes CASSQEHLGRAGDEQFF.

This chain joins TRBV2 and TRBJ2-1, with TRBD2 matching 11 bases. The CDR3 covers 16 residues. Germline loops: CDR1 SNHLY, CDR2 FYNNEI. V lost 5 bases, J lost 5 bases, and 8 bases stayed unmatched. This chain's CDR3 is CASSSRLAGLHNEQFF. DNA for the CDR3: TGTGCCAGCAGTTCCCGACTAGCGGGACTACACAATGAGCAGTTCTTC.

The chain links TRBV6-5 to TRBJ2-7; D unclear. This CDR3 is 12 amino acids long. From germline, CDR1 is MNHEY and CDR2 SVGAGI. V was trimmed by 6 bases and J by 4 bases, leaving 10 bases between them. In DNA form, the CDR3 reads TGTGCCAGCAGCAACCCCACTTACGAGCAGTACTTC. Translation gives CASSNPTYEQYF.

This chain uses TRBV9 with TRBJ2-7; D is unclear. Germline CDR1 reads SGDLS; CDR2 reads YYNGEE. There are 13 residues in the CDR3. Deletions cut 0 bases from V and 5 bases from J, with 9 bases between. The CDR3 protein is CASSVADWNEQYF. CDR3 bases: TGTGCCAGCAGCGTAGCCGACTGGAACGAGCAGTACTTC. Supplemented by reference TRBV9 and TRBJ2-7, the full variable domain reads DSGVTQTPKHLITATGQRVTLRCSPRSGDLSVYWYQQSLDQGLQFLIQYYNGEERAKGNILERFSAQQFPDLHSELNLSSLELGDSALYFCASSVADWNEQYFGPGTRLTVT.

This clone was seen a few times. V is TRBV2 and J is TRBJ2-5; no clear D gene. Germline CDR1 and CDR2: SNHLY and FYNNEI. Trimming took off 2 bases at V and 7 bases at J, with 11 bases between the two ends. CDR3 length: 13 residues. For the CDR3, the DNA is TGTGCCAGCAGTGAACTAGTGGGTGGGACCCAGTACTTC. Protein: CASSELVGGTQYF.

CDR3 amino acids: CASSDTGDRTQPQHF. The CDR3 nucleotides are TGTGCCAGCAGTGACACGGGGGACAGAACTCAGCCCCAGCATTTT. The rearrangement links TRBV6-4 to TRBJ1-5; 7 bases align to TRBD1. The CDR3 runs 15 residues. The V and J ends lost 2 bases and 6 bases, in that order; junction bases with no gene match: 7. In germline, CDR1 is MRHNA, CDR2 SNTAGT.

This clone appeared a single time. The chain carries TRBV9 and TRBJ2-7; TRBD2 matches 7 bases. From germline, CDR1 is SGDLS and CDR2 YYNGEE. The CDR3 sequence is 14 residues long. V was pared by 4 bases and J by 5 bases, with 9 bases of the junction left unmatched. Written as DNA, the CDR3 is TGTGCCAGCAGCACCGGGGAGGGTATGAACGAGCAGTACTTC. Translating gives CASSTGEGMNEQYF.

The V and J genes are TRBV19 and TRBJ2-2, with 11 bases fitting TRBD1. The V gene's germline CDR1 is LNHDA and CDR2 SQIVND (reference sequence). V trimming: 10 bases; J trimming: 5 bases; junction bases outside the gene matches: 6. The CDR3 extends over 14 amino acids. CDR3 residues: CATEDRGRTGELFF. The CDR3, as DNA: TGTGCCACCGAGGACAGGGGGCGGACCGGGGAGCTGTTTTTT.

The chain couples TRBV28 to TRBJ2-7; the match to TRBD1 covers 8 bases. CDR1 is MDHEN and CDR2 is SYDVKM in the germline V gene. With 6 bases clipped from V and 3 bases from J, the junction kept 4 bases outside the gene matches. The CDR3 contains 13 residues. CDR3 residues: CASSRQGNYEQYF. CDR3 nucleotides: TGTGCCAGCAGCCGACAGGGGAACTACGAGCAGTACTTC.

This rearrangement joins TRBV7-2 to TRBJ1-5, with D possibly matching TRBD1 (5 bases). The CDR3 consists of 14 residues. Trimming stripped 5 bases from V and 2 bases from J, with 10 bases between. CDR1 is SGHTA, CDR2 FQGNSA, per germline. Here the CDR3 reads CASSHVGGNQPQHF. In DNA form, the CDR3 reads TGTGCCAGCAGCCACGTAGGGGGCAATCAGCCCCAGCATTTT.

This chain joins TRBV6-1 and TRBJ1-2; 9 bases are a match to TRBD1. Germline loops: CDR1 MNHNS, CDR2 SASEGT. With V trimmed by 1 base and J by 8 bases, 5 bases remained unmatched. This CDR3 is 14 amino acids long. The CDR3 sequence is CASSEEGDRAGYTF. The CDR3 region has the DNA TGTGCCAGCAGTGAAGAGGGGGACAGGGCGGGCTACACCTTC.

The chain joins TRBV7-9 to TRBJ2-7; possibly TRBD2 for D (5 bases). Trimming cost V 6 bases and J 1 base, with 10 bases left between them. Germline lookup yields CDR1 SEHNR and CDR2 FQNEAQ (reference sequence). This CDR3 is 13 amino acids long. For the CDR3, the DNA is TGTGCCAGCAGATTCCCGGGGTCCTACGAGCAGTACTTC. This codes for CASRFPGSYEQYF. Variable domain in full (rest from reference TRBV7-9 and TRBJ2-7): DTGVSQNPRHKITKRGQNVTFRCDPISEHNRLYWYRQTLGQGPEFLTYFQNEAQLEKSRLLSDRFSAERPKGSFSTLEIQRTEQGDSAMYLCASRFPGSYEQYFGPGTRLTVT.

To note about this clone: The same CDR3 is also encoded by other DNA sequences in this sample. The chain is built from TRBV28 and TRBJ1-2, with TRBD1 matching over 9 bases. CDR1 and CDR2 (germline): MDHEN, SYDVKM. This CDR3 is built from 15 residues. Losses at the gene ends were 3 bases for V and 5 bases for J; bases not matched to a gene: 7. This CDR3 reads CASSFPPGTGYGYTF. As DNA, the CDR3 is TGTGCCAGCAGTTTCCCGCCAGGGACAGGGTATGGCTACACCTTC.

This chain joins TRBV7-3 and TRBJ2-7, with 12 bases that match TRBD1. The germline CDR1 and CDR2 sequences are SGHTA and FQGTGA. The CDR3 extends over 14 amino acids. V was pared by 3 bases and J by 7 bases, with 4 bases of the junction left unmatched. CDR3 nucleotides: TGTGCCAGCAGCTTCGGGACAGGGGGCTTGGAGCAGTACTTC. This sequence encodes CASSFGTGGLEQYF. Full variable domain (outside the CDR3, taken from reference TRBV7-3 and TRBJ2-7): GAGVSQTPSNKVTEKGKYVELRCDPISGHTALYWYRQSLGQGPEFLIYFQGTGAADDSGLPNDRFFAVRPEGSVSTLKIQRTERGDSAVYLCASSFGTGGLEQYFGPGTRLTVT.

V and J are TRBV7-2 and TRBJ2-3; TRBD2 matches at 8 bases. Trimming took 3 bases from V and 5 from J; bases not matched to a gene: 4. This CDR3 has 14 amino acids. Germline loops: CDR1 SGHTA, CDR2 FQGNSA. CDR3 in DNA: TGTGCCAGCAGCTTGACTAGCGACGGAGATACGCAGTATTTT. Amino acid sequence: CASSLTSDGDTQYF.

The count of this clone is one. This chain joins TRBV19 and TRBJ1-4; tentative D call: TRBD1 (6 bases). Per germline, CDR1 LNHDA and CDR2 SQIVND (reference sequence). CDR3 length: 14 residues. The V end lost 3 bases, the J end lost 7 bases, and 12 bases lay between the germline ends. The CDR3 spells CASSIVRGGEKLFF. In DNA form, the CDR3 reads TGTGCCAGTAGTATCGTCAGGGGTGGTGAAAAACTGTTTTTT.

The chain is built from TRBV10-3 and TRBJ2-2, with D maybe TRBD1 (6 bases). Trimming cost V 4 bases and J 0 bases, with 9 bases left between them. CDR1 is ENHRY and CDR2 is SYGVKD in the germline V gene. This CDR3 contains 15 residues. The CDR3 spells CAISGDMANTGELFF. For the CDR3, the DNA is TGTGCCATCAGTGGGGACATGGCGAACACCGGGGAGCTGTTTTTT.

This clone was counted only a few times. CDR3 protein: CASSPLSPGHRMNTEAFF. In DNA, the CDR3 is TGTGCCAGCAGCCCCCTATCTCCAGGGCACCGTATGAACACTGAAGCTTTCTTT. The chain links TRBV7-6 to TRBJ1-1; a possible D gene is TRBD1 (5 bases). Germline loops: CDR1 SGHVS, CDR2 FNYEAQ. With 5 bases removed from V and 0 bases from J, the gap between germline ends came to 22 bases. The CDR3 contains 18 residues.

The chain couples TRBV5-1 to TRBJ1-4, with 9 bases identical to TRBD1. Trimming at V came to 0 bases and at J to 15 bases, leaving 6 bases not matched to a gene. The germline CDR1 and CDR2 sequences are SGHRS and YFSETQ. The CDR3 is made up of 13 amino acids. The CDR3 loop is CASSLEVGTGLFF. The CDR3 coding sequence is TGCGCCAGCAGCTTGGAAGTTGGGACAGGGTTGTTTTTT.

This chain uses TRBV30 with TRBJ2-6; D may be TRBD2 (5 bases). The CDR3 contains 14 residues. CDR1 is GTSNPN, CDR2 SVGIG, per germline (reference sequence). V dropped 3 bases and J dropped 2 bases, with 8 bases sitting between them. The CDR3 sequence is CAWSDYAGANVLTF. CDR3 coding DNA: TGTGCCTGGAGCGACTATGCTGGGGCCAACGTCCTGACTTTC.

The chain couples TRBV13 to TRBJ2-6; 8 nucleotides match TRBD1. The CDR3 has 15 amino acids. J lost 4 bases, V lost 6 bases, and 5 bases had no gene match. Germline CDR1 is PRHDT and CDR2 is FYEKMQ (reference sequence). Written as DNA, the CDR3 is TGTGCCAGCAGTTTGGACAGGGCCGGGGCCAACGTCCTGACTTTC. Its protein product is CASSLDRAGANVLTF.

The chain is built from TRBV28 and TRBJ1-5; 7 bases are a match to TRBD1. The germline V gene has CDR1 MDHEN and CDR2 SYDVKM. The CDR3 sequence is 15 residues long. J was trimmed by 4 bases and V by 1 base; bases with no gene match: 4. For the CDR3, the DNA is TGTGCCAGCAGTTTATCCGGGACAGTGAATCAGCCCCAGCATTTT. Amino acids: CASSLSGTVNQPQHF. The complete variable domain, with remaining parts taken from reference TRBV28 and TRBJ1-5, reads DVKVTQSSRYLVKRTGEKVFLECVQDMDHENMFWYRQDPGLGLRLIYFSYDVKMKEKGDIPEGYSVSREKKERFSLILESASTNQTSMYLCASSLSGTVNQPQHFGDGTRLSIL.

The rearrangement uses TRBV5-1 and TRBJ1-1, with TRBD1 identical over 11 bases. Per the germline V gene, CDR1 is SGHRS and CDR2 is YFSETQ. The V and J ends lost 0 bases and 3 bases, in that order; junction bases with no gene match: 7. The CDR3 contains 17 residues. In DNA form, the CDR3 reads TGCGCCAGCAGCTTGGCTGGACAGGGGGCGGGGGACACTGAAGCTTTCTTT. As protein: CASSLAGQGAGDTEAFF.

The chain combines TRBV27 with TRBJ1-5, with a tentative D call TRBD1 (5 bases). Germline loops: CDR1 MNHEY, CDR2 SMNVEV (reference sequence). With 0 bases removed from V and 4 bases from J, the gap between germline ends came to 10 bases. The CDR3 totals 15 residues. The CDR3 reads CASSLSAGFNQPQHF. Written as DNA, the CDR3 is TGTGCCAGCAGTTTATCGGCAGGGTTTAATCAGCCCCAGCATTTT.

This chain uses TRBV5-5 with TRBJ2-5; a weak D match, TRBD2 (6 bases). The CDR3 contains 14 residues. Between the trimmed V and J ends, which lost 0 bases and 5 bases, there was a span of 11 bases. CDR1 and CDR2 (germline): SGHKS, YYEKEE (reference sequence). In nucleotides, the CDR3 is TGTGCCAGCAGCTTGGGAATTAGCGGCGAGACCCAGTACTTC. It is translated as CASSLGISGETQYF.

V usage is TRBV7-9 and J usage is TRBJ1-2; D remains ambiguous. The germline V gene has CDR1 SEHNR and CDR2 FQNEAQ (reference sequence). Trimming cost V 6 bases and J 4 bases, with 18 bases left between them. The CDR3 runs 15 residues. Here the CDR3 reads CASSVDSSRTYGYTF. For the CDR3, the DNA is TGTGCCAGCAGTGTTGACTCGTCCCGTACCTATGGCTACACCTTC.

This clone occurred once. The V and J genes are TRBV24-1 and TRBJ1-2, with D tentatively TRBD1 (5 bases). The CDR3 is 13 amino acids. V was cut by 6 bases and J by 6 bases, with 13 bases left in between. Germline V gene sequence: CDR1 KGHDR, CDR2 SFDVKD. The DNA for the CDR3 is TGTGCCACCAGTAATTACAGGTCAGATGGCTACACCTTC. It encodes CATSNYRSDGYTF.

CDR3 protein: CASRAIEGSGGYTF. In nucleotides, the CDR3 is TGTGCCAGCAGGGCCATTGAAGGGTCGGGGGGCTACACCTTC. The chain uses TRBV6-5 and TRBJ1-2; no reliable D call. The V and J ends lost 6 bases and 8 bases respectively, with 19 bases between them. This CDR3 contains 14 residues. The germline CDR1 and CDR2 sequences are MNHEY and SVGAGI.

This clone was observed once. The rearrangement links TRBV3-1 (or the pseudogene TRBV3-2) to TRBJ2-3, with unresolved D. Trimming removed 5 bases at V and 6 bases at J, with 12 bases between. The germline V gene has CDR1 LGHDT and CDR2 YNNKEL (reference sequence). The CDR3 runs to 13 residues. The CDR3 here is CASSYLSADTQYF. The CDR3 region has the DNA TGTGCCAGCAGCTATCTAAGCGCGGATACGCAGTATTTT.